The 27 T cell receptor beta chains given below trace back to one sample, sequenced in a study of CD8 T cells in ankylosing spondylitis. TCRdb re-analysed the 5' RACE reads in MiXCR, keeping a single row per CDR3 protein. The table shows about 130,000 distinct CDR3 sequences, with approximately 9.9% occurring only once. What was sequenced was blood, either unsorted or a sorted T cell fraction (not recorded which). These receptors all come from a male donor with ankylosing spondylitis or in good health (not recorded which).

The chain recombines TRBV6-2 or TRBV6-3 with TRBJ2-1; possibly TRBD1 for D (6 bases). The CDR3 covers 16 residues. V was shortened by 7 bases and J by 3 bases, with 19 bases between the two germline ends. Germline V gene sequence: CDR1 MNHEY, CDR2 SVGEGT. The CDR3 spells CASTPVSGTHYNEQFF. The CDR3 DNA sequence: TGTGCCAGCACTCCGGTATCCGGGACACACTACAATGAGCAGTTCTTC.

The chain joins TRBV28 to TRBJ2-1; D gene ambiguous. V was cut by 4 bases and J by 7 bases, with 17 bases left in between. The germline gives CDR1 MDHEN, CDR2 SYDVKM. CDR3 size: 15 residues. The CDR3: CASSSYTKVGNEQFF. CDR3 DNA: TGTGCCAGCAGTTCCTACACCAAAGTGGGGAATGAGCAGTTCTTC.

The gene calls are TRBV6-2 or TRBV6-3 and TRBJ2-1; 8 bases line up with TRBD1. With V trimmed by 2 bases and J by 3 bases, 6 bases remained unmatched. Germline V gene data show CDR1 as MNHEY and CDR2 as SVGEGT. The CDR3 covers 16 residues. The CDR3 DNA sequence: TGTGCCAGCAGTTACATAGGGGACAGGAGCTACAATGAGCAGTTCTTC. Its protein is CASSYIGDRSYNEQFF.

This clonotype was observed at least ten times. The rearrangement uses TRBV9 and TRBJ2-7; D tentatively reads TRBD1 or TRBD2 (5 bases each). The CDR3 sequence is 15 residues long. V lost 2 bases and J 3 bases, leaving 15 bases between the germline ends. Per the germline V gene, CDR1 is SGDLS and CDR2 is YYNGEE. CDR3 in amino acids: CASSVTAGTSYEQYF. DNA for the CDR3: TGTGCCAGCAGCGTCACAGCCGGGACGAGCTACGAGCAGTACTTC. The complete variable domain, with remaining parts taken from reference TRBV9 and TRBJ2-7, reads DSGVTQTPKHLITATGQRVTLRCSPRSGDLSVYWYQQSLDQGLQFLIQYYNGEERAKGNILERFSAQQFPDLHSELNLSSLELGDSALYFCASSVTAGTSYEQYFGPGTRLTVT.

This clonotype was counted many times. This sequence joins TRBV3-1 and TRBJ2-7; 7 positions match TRBD2. This CDR3 is 16 amino acids long. Trimming removed 4 bases from V and 7 bases from J; junction bases left unmatched: 16. Germline V gives CDR1 LGHDT, CDR2 YNNKEL (reference sequence). The CDR3 loop is CASSPYQRDGFWEQYF. CDR3 nucleotide sequence: TGTGCCAGCAGCCCCTACCAGCGGGATGGTTTCTGGGAGCAGTACTTC.

This clonotype appeared many times. The chain joins TRBV20-1 to TRBJ2-1; weak D call: TRBD2 (6 bases). The germline gives CDR1 DFQATT, CDR2 SNEGSKA (reference sequence). V lost 7 bases, J lost 2 bases, and 18 bases lay in between. The CDR3 sequence is 15 residues long. The CDR3 coding sequence is TGCAGTGGTCTGGGGCGGGGATGGACCTACAATGAGCAGTTCTTC. Amino acids: CSGLGRGWTYNEQFF.

This clonotype was counted at least ten times. The rearrangement uses TRBV3-1 and TRBJ2-2; D remains unclear. The CDR3 consists of 12 residues. Germline V lookup: CDR1 LGHDT, CDR2 YNNKEL (reference sequence). The germline V and J ends were trimmed by 2 bases and 2 bases, with 0 bases remaining between them. The CDR3 sequence: CASSQNTGELFF. DNA of the CDR3: TGTGCCAGCAGCCAAAACACCGGGGAGCTGTTTTTT.

This clonotype came up a few times. This chain connects TRBV4-1 to TRBJ2-3; 10 positions agree with TRBD2. CDR3 length: 16 amino acids. Trimming took 3 bases from V and 4 from J; bases not matched to a gene: 7. Looked up from germline, CDR1 is MGHRA and CDR2 is YSYEKL. This CDR3 reads CASSHLAGEVADTQYF. CDR3 bases: TGCGCCAGCAGCCACCTAGCGGGAGAAGTTGCAGATACGCAGTATTTT.

The table lists this clonotype with many counts. The chain carries TRBV5-5 and TRBJ2-4; 10 nucleotides align to TRBD1. The CDR3 has 16 amino acids. With V trimmed by 5 bases and J by 8 bases, 13 bases remained unmatched. The germline V gene encodes CDR1 SGHKS and CDR2 YYEKEE (reference sequence). Here the CDR3 DNA reads TGTGCCAGCAGTTACACCGGGACAGGGGTCGGGGACATTCAGTACTTC. Amino acid sequence: CASSYTGTGVGDIQYF. Full variable domain (rest looked up from reference TRBV5-5 and TRBJ2-4): DAGVTQSPTHLIKTRGQQVTLRCSPISGHKSVSWYQQVLGQGPQFIFQYYEKEERGRGNFPDRFSARQFPNYSSELNVNALLLGDSALYLCASSYTGTGVGDIQYFGAGTRLSVL.

About this clonotype: It may be a read error: a sequence one base away is much more abundant. The gene calls are TRBV16 and TRBJ2-1, with TRBD2 identical over 9 bases. The CDR3 has 14 residues. From germline, CDR1 is KGHSY and CDR2 FQNENV. The junction had 3 bases not matched to a gene; V was cut back by 3 bases and J by 6 bases. Here the CDR3 reads CASSQSGRCNEQFF. The CDR3 region has the DNA TGTGCCAGCAGCCAGAGCGGGAGGTGCAATGAGCAGTTCTTC. Full variable domain (missing parts from reference TRBV16 and TRBJ2-1): GEEVAQTPKHLVRGEGQKAKLYCAPIKGHSYVFWYQQVLKNEFKFLISFQNENVFDETGMPKERFSAKCLPNSPCSLEIQATKLEDSAVYFCASSQSGRCNEQFFGPGTRLTVL.

This clonotype has more than one count but fewer than ten. The chain couples TRBV3-1 to TRBJ1-5, with D tentatively TRBD1 (5 bases). CDR3 length: 15 amino acids. Germline V gives CDR1 LGHDT, CDR2 YNNKEL (reference sequence). Between the trimmed V and J ends, which lost 4 bases and 5 bases, there was a span of 15 bases. CDR3 DNA: TGTGCCAGCAGCCCCCGGGGCCAGACTCATCAGCCCCAGCATTTT. Protein product: CASSPRGQTHQPQHF.

This clonotype was recorded a few times. The chain recombines TRBV7-9 with TRBJ2-1; a weak D match, TRBD2 (5 bases). Per the germline V gene, CDR1 is SEHNR and CDR2 is FQNEAQ (reference sequence). V was shortened by 4 bases and J by 0 bases, with 13 bases between the two germline ends. This CDR3 contains 16 residues. The chain's CDR3 is CASSSRLQSSYNEQFF. CDR3 bases: TGTGCCAGCAGCTCCCGACTACAGAGCTCCTACAATGAGCAGTTCTTC.

This clonotype was seen repeatedly, ten times or more. The chain couples TRBV7-6 to TRBJ1-1; D remains unclear. In germline, CDR1 is SGHVS, CDR2 FNYEAQ. The CDR3 has 16 amino acids. The V end was cut by 1 base, the J end by 0 bases, with 12 bases between. The CDR3: CASSLGGTGMNTEAFF. The DNA of the CDR3 is TGTGCCAGCAGCTTAGGGGGAACCGGAATGAACACTGAAGCTTTCTTT.

This clonotype was seen ten or more times. The rearrangement uses TRBV20-1 and TRBJ2-7, with D hard to call. The CDR3 has 14 amino acids. V was cut by 6 bases and J by 6 bases, with 21 bases left in between. The V gene's germline CDR1 is DFQATT and CDR2 SNEGSKA (reference sequence). The CDR3 nucleotides read TGCAGTGCCCCCCTTAAGGGTGTATCCGCCGAGCAGTACTTC. Protein: CSAPLKGVSAEQYF.

This clonotype was counted at least ten times. The CDR3 is CRVSQNNEQFF. The DNA for the CDR3 is TGCAGGGTCTCGCAGAACAATGAGCAGTTCTTC. The chain recombines TRBV20-1 with TRBJ2-1; D unclear. Germline V gene sequence: CDR1 DFQATT, CDR2 SNEGSKA (reference sequence). The CDR3 sequence is 11 residues long.

This clonotype appeared many times. V and J are TRBV20-1 and TRBJ2-1; D remains unclear. V shed 2 bases and J shed 2 bases, with 4 bases lying between them. This CDR3 comprises 12 residues. The germline gives CDR1 DFQATT, CDR2 SNEGSKA (reference sequence). This CDR3 reads CSARHTYNEQFF. Here the CDR3 DNA reads TGCAGTGCTAGACATACCTACAATGAGCAGTTCTTC.

This clonotype was observed many times. The chain uses TRBV4-2 and TRBJ2-2; D not certain. The V end was cut by 1 base, the J end by 2 bases, with 11 bases between. The CDR3 runs 16 residues. Germline CDR1 LGHNA, CDR2 YNFKEQ. CDR3 sequence: CASSQVSPVNTGELFF. The CDR3 region has the DNA TGTGCCAGCAGCCAAGTTTCTCCGGTTAACACCGGGGAGCTGTTTTTT.

This sequence joins TRBV7-2 and TRBJ2-5; D is possibly TRBD2 (6 bases). The CDR3 runs to 11 residues. Germline V gene sequence: CDR1 SGHTA, CDR2 FQGNSA. Deletions cut 8 bases from V and 5 bases from J, with 9 bases between. DNA for the CDR3: TGTGCCAGCGGGAGGCGTGAGACCCAGTACTTC. This codes for CASGRRETQYF.

This clonotype was seen many times. V and J are TRBV4-3 and TRBJ2-2; D is unresolved. The V end lost 0 bases, the J end lost 3 bases, and 23 bases lay between the germline ends. The CDR3 loop spans 20 amino acids. Germline CDR1 LGHNA, CDR2 YSLEER. CDR3 sequence (DNA): TGCGCCAGCAGCCAAGATTCACGTTCGATAGGTCTAGTTTACACCGGGGAGCTGTTTTTT. Its translation is CASSQDSRSIGLVYTGELFF.

This clonotype was recorded many times. The chain employs TRBV4-1 and TRBJ2-3; tentative D call: TRBD2 (5 bases). V was trimmed by 5 bases and J by 0 bases, leaving 12 bases between them. Germline V gene sequence: CDR1 MGHRA, CDR2 YSYEKL. The CDR3 spans 15 residues. The CDR3 spells CASSKQRSSTDTQYF. CDR3 nucleotide sequence: TGCGCCAGCAGCAAGCAGCGGTCTAGCACAGATACGCAGTATTTT.

In this sample, this clonotype turned up many times. The chain links TRBV29-1 to TRBJ2-1; D remains ambiguous. In germline, CDR1 is SQVTM, CDR2 ANQGSEA. Trimming shortened V by 7 bases and J by 1 base, and 11 bases separated the two germline ends. The CDR3 totals 13 residues. CDR3 amino acids: CSAQEFSYNEQFF. CDR3 nucleotides: TGCAGCGCCCAGGAGTTTTCCTACAATGAGCAGTTCTTC.

This clonotype was recorded many times. The V and J genes are TRBV20-1 and TRBJ2-5; D unresolved. Looked up from germline, CDR1 is DFQATT and CDR2 is SNEGSKA (reference sequence). V was cut by 7 bases and J by 4 bases, with 10 bases left in between. The CDR3 is made up of 11 amino acids. CDR3 sequence (DNA): TGCAGTGATGATTCAAGAGAGACCCAGTACTTC. Protein product: CSDDSRETQYF.

This clonotype was recorded many times. The V gene is TRBV7-2, the J gene TRBJ2-2, with 12 bases aligning to TRBD2. The CDR3 has 16 residues. Germline V gene data show CDR1 as SGHTA and CDR2 as FQGNSA. Trimming cost V 6 bases and J 7 bases; bases outside gene matches: 9. Here the CDR3 DNA reads TGTGCCAGCAGGTTCCTAGCGGGAGGGCCGGTCGGGGAGCTGTTTTTT. Protein: CASRFLAGGPVGELFF.

The CDR3 bases are TGTGCCAGCAGCCAGGCCTTTGGTGAGCAGTTCTTC. This codes for CASSQAFGEQFF. The V and J genes are TRBV3-1 and TRBJ2-1; unclear D gene. Germline values: CDR1 LGHDT, CDR2 YNNKEL (reference sequence). The CDR3 consists of 12 residues. The V end lost 3 bases, the J end lost 9 bases, and 9 bases lay between the germline ends.

At least ten counts were recorded for this clonotype. The chain is built from TRBV4-3 and TRBJ2-3, with D possibly being TRBD2 (6 bases). CDR1 LGHNA and CDR2 YSLEER come from the germline V gene. Trimming took off 1 base at V and 1 base at J, with 12 bases between the two ends. This CDR3 comprises 16 residues. CDR3 nucleotide sequence: TGCGCCAGCAGCCAAGTTTCGGCTAGCGGCACAGATACGCAGTATTTT. Amino acids: CASSQVSASGTDTQYF.

This clonotype was recorded at least ten times. The chain uses TRBV10-3 and TRBJ2-5, with 9 positions matching TRBD1. Trimming took 3 bases from V and 1 from J; bases not matched to a gene: 3. Per germline, CDR1 ENHRY and CDR2 SYGVKD. The CDR3 consists of 15 residues. The CDR3 protein is CAISDRDRAQETQYF. The CDR3 coding sequence is TGTGCCATCAGTGACCGGGACAGGGCCCAAGAGACCCAGTACTTC.

This clonotype was recorded a few times. The V gene is TRBV7-9, the J gene TRBJ1-1, with a weak D call TRBD1 (5 bases). Trimming pared 1 base from V and 1 base from J, leaving 16 bases between. The CDR3 has 17 residues. From germline, CDR1 is SEHNR and CDR2 FQNEAQ (reference sequence). In nucleotides, the CDR3 is TGTGCCAGCAGCTTAGGGGGGAGCCGGGACCGGAACACTGAAGCTTTCTTT. This sequence encodes CASSLGGSRDRNTEAFF.